Reported below is one T cell receptor (beta chain). The CDR3 spans 16 residues. With 0 bases removed from V and 7 bases from J, the gap between germline ends came to 16 bases. The V gene's germline CDR1 is MNHEY and CDR2 SMNVEV (reference sequence). The record originates from a study of technical replicates of blood from several donors. The assay was immunoSEQ multiplex PCR, and TCRdb's table has in-frame clones only and misses some. The profile shows about 70,000 clones, roughly 89% of them singletons. The sequenced material came from T cells isolated from PBMCs. This clonotype originated in a human donor in good health. V usage is TRBV27 and J usage is TRBJ2-1; D perhaps matches TRBD2 (6 bases). CDR3 nucleotides: TGTGCCAGCAGTTTATCGGGTCGCGGGGCTTGGAATGAGCAGTTCTTC. Translating it yields CASSLSGRGAWNEQFF.